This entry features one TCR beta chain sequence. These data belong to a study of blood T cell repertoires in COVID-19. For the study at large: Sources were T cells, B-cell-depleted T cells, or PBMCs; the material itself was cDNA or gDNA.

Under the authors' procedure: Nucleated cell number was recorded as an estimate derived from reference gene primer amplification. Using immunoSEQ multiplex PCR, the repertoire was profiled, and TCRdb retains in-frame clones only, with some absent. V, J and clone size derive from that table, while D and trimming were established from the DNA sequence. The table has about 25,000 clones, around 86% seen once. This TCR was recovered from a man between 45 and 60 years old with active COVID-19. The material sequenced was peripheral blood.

This CDR3 is CAWSDRTRVNEKLFF. The CDR3, as DNA: TGTGCCTGGAGTGACCGGACACGAGTTAATGAAAAACTGTTTTTT. The J gene is TRBJ1-4, the V gene TRBV30, with D possibly being TRBD1 (5 bases). Trimming took 1 base from V and 4 from J, leaving 13 bases between them. The CDR3 extends over 15 amino acids. Looked up from germline, CDR1 is GTSNPN and CDR2 is SVGIG (reference sequence).